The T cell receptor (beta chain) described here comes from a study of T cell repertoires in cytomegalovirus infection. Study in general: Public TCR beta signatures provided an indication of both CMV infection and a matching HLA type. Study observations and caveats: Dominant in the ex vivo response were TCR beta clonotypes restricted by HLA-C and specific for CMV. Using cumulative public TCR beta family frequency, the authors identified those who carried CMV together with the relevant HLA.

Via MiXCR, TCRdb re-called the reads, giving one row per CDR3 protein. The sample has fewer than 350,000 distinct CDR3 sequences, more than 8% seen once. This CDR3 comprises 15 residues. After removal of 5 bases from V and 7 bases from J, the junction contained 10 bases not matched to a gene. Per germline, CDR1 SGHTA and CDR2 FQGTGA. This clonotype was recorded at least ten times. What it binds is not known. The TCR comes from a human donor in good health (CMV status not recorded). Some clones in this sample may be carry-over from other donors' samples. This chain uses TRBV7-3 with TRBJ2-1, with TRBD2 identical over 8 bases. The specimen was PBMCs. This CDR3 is CASSLTGTSGNEQFF. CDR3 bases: TGTGCCAGCAGCCTGACCGGGACTAGTGGTAATGAGCAGTTCTTC.